Listed here are 2 T cell receptor beta chains from one sample, sequenced in a study of human T cells and chemical hapten exposure. From the RACE reads, TCRdb called clonotypes with MiXCR, one entry per CDR3 protein. The sample yields fewer than 350,000 distinct CDR3 sequences, just under 8% seen once. Time point noted: pre-sensitization, week 0. The sample's treatment: therapeutic diphenylcyclopropenone sensitization with weekly scalp DPC. Here the sequenced sample was whole blood, taken in connection with sensitization to the hapten diphenylcyclopropenone (DPC). All receptors derive from a man aged 18-30 years with alopecia areata. Some clones in this sample may be carry-over from other donors' samples.

CDR3 sequence reads: CSARDPGGSTNEKLFF. The CDR3 bases are TGCAGTGCTAGAGATCCCGGGGGTTCGACTAATGAAAAACTGTTTTTT. V and J are TRBV20-1 and TRBJ1-4; D is possibly TRBD1 (5 bases). Per the germline V gene, CDR1 is DFQATT and CDR2 is SNEGSKA (reference sequence). The V end lost 0 bases, the J end lost 2 bases, and 13 bases lay between the germline ends. The CDR3 length is 16 residues.

This chain connects TRBV5-1 to TRBJ2-5, with TRBD2 matching over 10 bases. Per germline, CDR1 SGHRS and CDR2 YFSETQ. V was pared by 4 bases and J by 5 bases, with 2 bases of the junction left unmatched. This CDR3 spans 13 amino acids. CDR3 residues: CASSKGLAETQYF. In nucleotides, the CDR3 is TGCGCCAGCAGCAAGGGACTAGCGGAGACCCAGTACTTC.